This T cell receptor beta chain was captured in a study of control samples from healthy donors and cancer patients. Germline CDR1 is MRHNA and CDR2 is SNTAGT. V was clipped by 2 bases and J by 6 bases; unmatched bases: 6. The CDR3 length is 15 residues. The repertoire was sequenced with immunoSEQ multiplex PCR; TCRdb's copy has only in-frame clones and lacks some. The sample has over 150,000 clones; about 92% are singletons. The sequence was obtained from a man aged 25-40 years in good health. Sequences were obtained from blood. V and J are TRBV6-4 and TRBJ2-2, with 7 bases fitting TRBD2. The CDR3 loop is CASSDRAGAAGELFF. DNA for the CDR3: TGTGCCAGCAGTGACCGGGCGGGAGCAGCCGGGGAGCTGTTTTTT.